This passage covers 27 T cell receptor beta chains from one sample sequenced in a study of blood T cell repertoires in COVID-19. Libraries were prepared by immunoSEQ multiplex PCR; TCRdb keeps only in-frame clonotypes and omits some of them. The profile shows tens of thousands of clones, approximately 80% of them singletons. The sample taken for sequencing was peripheral blood. The receptors were gathered from a man aged 55-75 years with COVID-19, enrolled during active disease.

The chain links TRBV30 to TRBJ1-5; no firm D call. Germline V CDR1 and CDR2: GTSNPN, SVGIG (reference sequence). The CDR3 loop spans 13 amino acids. V was pared by 0 bases and J by 7 bases, with 10 bases between. The CDR3 here is CAWSVREDQPQHF. The CDR3 DNA follows: TGTGCCTGGAGTGTACGGGAGGACCAGCCCCAGCATTTT.

This chain links TRBV18 with TRBJ2-3; 7 bases align to TRBD2. J gave up 5 bases and V 0 bases, and 5 bases lay outside the gene matches. Germline V gives CDR1 KGHSH, CDR2 LQKENI. This CDR3 has 15 amino acids. The CDR3 DNA reads TGTGCCAGCTCACCACCGGGAGCGGGACTAGATACGCAGTATTTT. Translation: CASSPPGAGLDTQYF. Full variable domain (missing parts from reference TRBV18 and TRBJ2-3): NAGVMQNPRHLVRRRGQEARLRCSPMKGHSHVYWYRQLPEEGLKFMVYLQKENIIDESGMPKERFSAEFPKEGPSILRIQQVVRGDSAAYFCASSPPGAGLDTQYFGPGTRLTVL.

V gene TRBV11-3 combines with J gene TRBJ2-1, with 9 bases identical to TRBD1. Germline CDR1 SGHNT, CDR2 YENEEA. V lost 4 bases and J lost 6; bases outside the gene matches: 7. The CDR3 contains 15 residues. The CDR3 region is CASSSPGQGTNEQFF. The CDR3 DNA reads as TGTGCCAGCAGCTCTCCGGGACAGGGCACCAATGAGCAGTTCTTC.

This clone was recorded once. This chain uses TRBV15 with TRBJ2-7; possible D gene TRBD2, 5 bases. The V end was cut by 1 base, the J end by 7 bases, with 14 bases between. This CDR3 spans 14 amino acids. Germline assignment: CDR1 LNHNV and CDR2 YYDKDF (reference sequence). The CDR3 region has the DNA TGTGCCACCAGCAGAGTCCTATTGAGGGAGGAGCAGTACTTC. Its protein product is CATSRVLLREEQYF.

The chain is built from TRBV11-2 and TRBJ2-2; 9 bases fit TRBD1. CDR3 size: 15 residues. Unmatched junction bases numbered 6, after V lost 5 bases and J lost 5 bases. Per the germline V gene, CDR1 is SGHAT and CDR2 is FQNNGV. In nucleotides, the CDR3 is TGTGCCAGCAGCCGTCGACAGGGGGGGACCGGGGAGCTGTTTTTT. This sequence encodes CASSRRQGGTGELFF.

The chain uses TRBV30 and TRBJ2-4, with 7 bases that match TRBD2. CDR1 is GTSNPN, CDR2 SVGIG, per germline (reference sequence). J was trimmed by 4 bases and V by 3 bases; bases with no gene match: 15. CDR3 length: 17 residues. The CDR3 reads CAWRRGGTQGPKNIQYF. In DNA, the CDR3 is TGTGCCTGGAGGAGGGGAGGGACCCAGGGTCCAAAAAACATTCAGTACTTC.

The chain is built from TRBV27 and TRBJ1-1, with D perhaps matching TRBD1 (6 bases). The CDR3 runs to 14 residues. V dropped 4 bases and J dropped 3 bases, with 12 bases sitting between them. Germline V CDR1 and CDR2: MNHEY, SMNVEV (reference sequence). CDR3 nucleotide sequence: TGTGCCAGCAGTTCCCGACAGGACCACACTGAAGCTTTCTTT. Its protein is CASSSRQDHTEAFF.

This rearrangement joins TRBV9 to TRBJ2-7; 11 bases fit TRBD1. The V gene end was trimmed by 0 bases and the J gene end by 4 bases; junction bases not matched to a gene: 3. The germline V gene encodes CDR1 SGDLS and CDR2 YYNGEE. This CDR3 has 15 residues. For the CDR3, the DNA is TGTGCCAGCAGCGTAGGGACAGGGGGCCATTACGAGCAGTACTTC. Translating gives CASSVGTGGHYEQYF.

J is TRBJ2-1 and V is TRBV18; TRBD2 agrees at 11 bases. V trimming: 4 bases; J trimming: 4 bases; junction bases outside the gene matches: 3. The germline gives CDR1 KGHSH, CDR2 LQKENI. This CDR3 has 15 amino acids. The CDR3 region has the DNA TGTGCCAGCTCACTCGGGACTAGCGGTTACAATGAGCAGTTCTTC. Encoded protein: CASSLGTSGYNEQFF.

J is TRBJ2-5 and V is TRBV19; D perhaps matches TRBD1 (6 bases). The germline V gene has CDR1 LNHDA and CDR2 SQIVND (reference sequence). CDR3 size: 13 residues. V lost 9 bases and J lost 1, with 12 bases in between. This CDR3 is CASSGQLQETQYF. The CDR3 bases are TGTGCCAGCTCGGGACAACTCCAAGAGACCCAGTACTTC.

The CDR3, as DNA: TGTGCCAGCAGCCAAGGTATCCAGGATGAGGAGCAGTACTTC. Its protein is CASSQGIQDEEQYF. The V and J genes are TRBV3-1 (or the pseudogene TRBV3-2) and TRBJ2-7; D unclear. V shed 1 base and J shed 7 bases, with 14 bases lying between them. CDR1 LGHDT and CDR2 YNNKEL come from the germline V gene (reference sequence). The CDR3 consists of 14 residues.

V is TRBV19 and J is TRBJ2-5, with a weak D call TRBD1 (5 bases). There are 15 residues in the CDR3. Germline V gene sequence: CDR1 LNHDA, CDR2 SQIVND (reference sequence). The germline V and J ends were trimmed by 5 bases and 5 bases, with 18 bases remaining between them. The CDR3 nucleotides are TGTGCCAGTAGTGATACGCCAGGGCGAGGTGAGACCCAGTACTTC. Translated, it gives CASSDTPGRGETQYF.

In its sample, this clone was seen once. The genes are TRBV4-1 and TRBJ2-7; 8 positions agree with TRBD2. V shed 8 bases and J 3 bases; nucleotides not matched to a gene: 12. Germline CDR1 and CDR2: MGHRA and YSYEKL. This CDR3 has 15 residues. CDR3 sequence (DNA): TGCGCCAGCGGCAACCTGCTAGCGGGTGTCTACGAGCAGTACTTC. Amino acids: CASGNLLAGVYEQYF.

This chain connects TRBV7-2 to TRBJ1-5; TRBD1 aligns across 11 bases. The germline V gene has CDR1 SGHTA and CDR2 FQGNSA. Unmatched junction bases numbered 4, after V lost 5 bases and J lost 7 bases. The CDR3 covers 14 residues. As DNA, the CDR3 is TGTGCCAGCAGCCCACGGACAGGGGGCCAGCCCCAGCATTTT. It codes for CASSPRTGGQPQHF.

This chain connects TRBV6-2 or TRBV6-3 to TRBJ2-2; D remains ambiguous. Germline CDR1 and CDR2: MNHEY and SVGEGT. This CDR3 spans 13 amino acids. Trimming stripped 0 bases from V and 6 bases from J, with 5 bases between. CDR3 residues: CASSYSHSGELFF. The CDR3 DNA sequence: TGTGCCAGCAGTTACTCTCACTCCGGGGAGCTGTTTTTT.

The CDR3: CASSLEAGGPGTQYF. The CDR3 region has the DNA TGCGCCAGCAGCTTGGAGGCAGGGGGCCCGGGGACCCAGTACTTC. The rearrangement joins TRBV5-1 to TRBJ2-5; TRBD1 matches 8 bases. With 0 bases clipped from V and 7 bases from J, the junction kept 8 bases outside the gene matches. Per the germline V gene, CDR1 is SGHRS and CDR2 is YFSETQ. This CDR3 has 15 amino acids.

V usage is TRBV19 and J usage is TRBJ2-3; the match to TRBD2 covers 13 bases. Germline V CDR1 and CDR2: LNHDA, SQIVND (reference sequence). The CDR3 runs 16 residues. With 5 bases clipped from V and 2 bases from J, the junction kept 4 bases outside the gene matches. CDR3 protein: CASSQGLAGDTDTQYF. CDR3 DNA: TGTGCCAGTAGTCAAGGACTAGCGGGAGACACAGATACGCAGTATTTT.

The chain employs TRBV9 and TRBJ2-5; TRBD2 aligns across 15 bases. Trimming took 0 bases from V and 5 from J; bases not matched to a gene: 5. Germline lookup yields CDR1 SGDLS and CDR2 YYNGEE. CDR3 length: 17 amino acids. For the CDR3, the DNA is TGTGCCAGCAGCGTAGGGACTAGCGGGGGGGCCTCTGAGACCCAGTACTTC. Its translation: CASSVGTSGGASETQYF.

This chain joins TRBV11-2 and TRBJ2-7; 9 bases line up with TRBD1. Germline trimming cut 1 base from V and 2 bases from J; bases unmatched to any gene: 0. Per the germline V gene, CDR1 is SGHAT and CDR2 is FQNNGV. CDR3 length equals 14 residues. CDR3 DNA: TGTGCCAGCAGCTTAGGGACAGGGGCCTACGAGCAGTACTTC. Residues: CASSLGTGAYEQYF.

The V call is TRBV3-1 (or the pseudogene TRBV3-2), the J call TRBJ2-3; no reliable D call. This CDR3 is 15 amino acids long. Germline V lookup: CDR1 LGHDT, CDR2 YNNKEL (reference sequence). The V end lost 0 bases, the J end lost 6 bases, and 13 bases lay between the germline ends. The CDR3 DNA is TGTGCCAGCAGCCAAGAGGTACAGAATATGGATACGCAGTATTTT. Protein product: CASSQEVQNMDTQYF.

V usage is TRBV5-1 and J usage is TRBJ1-6; D is undetermined. CDR3 length: 14 amino acids. Germline-derived CDR1 and CDR2 are SGHRS and YFSETQ. V lost 0 bases and J lost 3, with 4 bases in between. For the CDR3, the DNA is TGCGCCAGCAGCTTGGACTTCTATAATTCACCCCTCCACTTT. The encoded protein is CASSLDFYNSPLHF.

The chain joins TRBV5-1 to TRBJ2-3; TRBD2 is a possible D gene (6 bases). The CDR3 runs to 15 residues. Germline CDR1 and CDR2: SGHRS and YFSETQ. Between the trimmed V and J ends, which lost 5 bases and 6 bases, there was a span of 19 bases. The CDR3 sequence: CASSTEGAGMDTQYF. CDR3 sequence (DNA): TGCGCCAGCAGTACCGAGGGCGCGGGAATGGATACGCAGTATTTT.

The chain is built from TRBV6-4 and TRBJ2-2; 9 bases match TRBD1. The length of the CDR3 is 14 residues. The V segment lost 7 bases and the J segment 9 bases; nucleotides outside the gene matches: 9. CDR1 and CDR2 from the germline V gene are MRHNA and SNTAGT. CDR3 sequence: CASTAGQGGRELFF. The CDR3 nucleotides read TGTGCCAGCACCGCGGGACAGGGTGGGCGGGAGCTGTTTTTT.

The CDR3 sequence is CASSPVSTDTQYF. The CDR3 coding sequence is TGTGCCAGCTCACCAGTAAGCACAGATACGCAGTATTTT. The chain has TRBV18 and TRBJ2-3, with unresolved D. The CDR3 has 13 amino acids. V was clipped by 2 bases and J by 0 bases, with 3 bases between them. Germline lookup yields CDR1 KGHSH and CDR2 LQKENI.

This clone was counted a few times. The J gene is TRBJ2-3, the V gene TRBV18, with TRBD2 matching 7 bases. Trimming cost V 6 bases and J 5 bases; bases outside gene matches: 5. The germline V gene has CDR1 KGHSH and CDR2 LQKENI. CDR3 length equals 13 residues. The CDR3 DNA sequence: TGTGCCAGCTCCCAGGGACTACAAGATACGCAGTATTTT. It yields the protein CASSQGLQDTQYF. The full variable domain, its missing parts supplied by reference TRBV18 and TRBJ2-3, is NAGVMQNPRHLVRRRGQEARLRCSPMKGHSHVYWYRQLPEEGLKFMVYLQKENIIDESGMPKERFSAEFPKEGPSILRIQQVVRGDSAAYFCASSQGLQDTQYFGPGTRLTVL.

The V call is TRBV10-3, the J call TRBJ2-1; maybe TRBD2 (6 bases). V was clipped by 6 bases and J by 9 bases, with 9 bases between them. The CDR3 consists of 11 residues. Germline values: CDR1 ENHRY, CDR2 SYGVKD. The CDR3 sequence: CAIRGGSEQFF. CDR3 coding DNA: TGTGCCATCAGGGGGGGAAGTGAGCAGTTCTTC.

The rearrangement joins TRBV2 to TRBJ1-1; D perhaps matches TRBD1 (5 bases). CDR3 length: 14 amino acids. Germline lookup yields CDR1 SNHLY and CDR2 FYNNEI. V lost 1 base to trimming and J lost 1 base, with 7 bases between them. The CDR3 spells CASSEGTTNTEAFF. The DNA of the CDR3 is TGTGCCAGCAGTGAAGGGACAACGAACACTGAAGCTTTCTTT.